Listed here is a single T cell receptor (beta chain). Germline values: CDR1 SEHNR, CDR2 FQNEAQ (reference sequence). The length of the CDR3 is 19 residues. Trimming took 5 bases from V and 0 from J, leaving 24 bases between them. The sample originates from a study of shared clonotypes between healthy human individuals. It was into CD45RA+ naive and CD45RA-negative memory subsets that the CD4+ cells were split. Sequenced by immunoSEQ multiplex PCR; TCRdb stores in-frame clones only, minus some. The sample has hundreds of thousands of clones; 95% to 97% are singletons. The chain combines TRBV7-9 with TRBJ2-3, with a possible D match to TRBD2 (5 bases). The clonotype comes from a woman in her thirties in good health. The sequenced sample consisted of naive CD4+ T cells sorted from blood. The subset here: CD45RA+ positively selected. The CDR3, as DNA: TGTGCCAGCAGCCCTGGGGAGACACGACCGGGGTTTAGCACAGATACGCAGTATTTT. Protein product: CASSPGETRPGFSTDTQYF.